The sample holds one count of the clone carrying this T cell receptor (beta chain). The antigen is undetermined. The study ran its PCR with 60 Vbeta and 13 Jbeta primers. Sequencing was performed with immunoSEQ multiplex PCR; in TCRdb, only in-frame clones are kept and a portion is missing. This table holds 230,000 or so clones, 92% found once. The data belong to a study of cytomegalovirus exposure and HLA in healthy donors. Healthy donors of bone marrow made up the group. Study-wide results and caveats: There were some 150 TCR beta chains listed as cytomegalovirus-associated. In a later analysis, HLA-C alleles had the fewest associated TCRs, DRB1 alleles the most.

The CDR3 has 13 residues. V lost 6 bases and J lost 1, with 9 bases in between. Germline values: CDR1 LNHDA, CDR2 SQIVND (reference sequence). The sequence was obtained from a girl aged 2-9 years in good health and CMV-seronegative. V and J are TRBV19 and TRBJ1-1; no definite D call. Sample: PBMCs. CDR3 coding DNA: TGTGCCAGTAGACCCGGGTCGAACACTGAAGCTTTCTTT. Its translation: CASRPGSNTEAFF.